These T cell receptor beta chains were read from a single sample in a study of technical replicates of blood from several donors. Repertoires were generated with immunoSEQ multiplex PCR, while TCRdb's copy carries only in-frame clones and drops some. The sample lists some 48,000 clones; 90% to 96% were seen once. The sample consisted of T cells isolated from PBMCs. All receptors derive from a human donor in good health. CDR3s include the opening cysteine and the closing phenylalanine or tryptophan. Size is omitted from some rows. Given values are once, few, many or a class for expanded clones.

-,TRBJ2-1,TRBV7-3,CASSFMSGSNEQFF
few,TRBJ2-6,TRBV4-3,CASSQIQGVSGANVLTF
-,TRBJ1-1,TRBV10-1,CASSESTTGGNTEAFF
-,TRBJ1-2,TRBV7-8,CASVGQNYGYTF
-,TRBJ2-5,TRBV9,CASSPLAGGEGAETQYF
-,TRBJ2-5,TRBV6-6,CASSYSFRGQETQYF
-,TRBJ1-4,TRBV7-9,CASSLGGGEKLFF
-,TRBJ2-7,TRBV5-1,CASSLDGSYEQYF
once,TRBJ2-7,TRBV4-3,CASSLAGEREQYF
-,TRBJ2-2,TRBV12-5,CASGNGVTPGLAGLYTGELFF
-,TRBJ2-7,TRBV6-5,CASRTPGQGRQYF
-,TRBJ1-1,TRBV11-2,CASSPQVINTEAFF
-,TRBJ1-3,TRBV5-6,CASSLVATGTGGNTIYF
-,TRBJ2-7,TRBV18,CASSPFRDSYEQYF
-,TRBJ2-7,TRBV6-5,CASSYGHFYEQYF
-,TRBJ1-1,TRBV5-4,CASSKGAGETEAFF
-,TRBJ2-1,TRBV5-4,CASSLLIDNEQFF
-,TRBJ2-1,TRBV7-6,CASSLGGGYSYNEQFF
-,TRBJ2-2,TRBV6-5,CASSYVVRTGELFF
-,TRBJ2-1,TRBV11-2,CASSLWRSSYNEQFF
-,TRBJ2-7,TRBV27,CASSQGASEQYF
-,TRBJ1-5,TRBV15,CATSGGRSNQPQHF